This T cell receptor beta chain originates from a study of cytomegalovirus exposure and HLA in healthy donors. Comments on this clone: What it binds is not known.

V gave up 2 bases and J gave up 1 base, with 13 bases separating them. The CDR3 length is 16 residues. CDR1 is SGHTA, CDR2 FQGNSA, per germline. The PCR employed 60 Vbeta primers together with 13 Jbeta primers. Method: immunoSEQ multiplex PCR; TCRdb's copy keeps in-frame clones and lacks some. The sample lists about 70,000 clones; around two thirds were seen once. Study conclusions and caveats: Analyses of presence/absence relied on an assumption of roughly uniform sequencing depth across donors. Researchers reported in a later analysis that a missense DCLRE1C variant was tied to TCR beta V- and J-gene trimming. As a later analysis revealed, the rate of TCR association differed by HLA locus, with DRB1 most and HLA-C fewest. Among the CMV-associated chains, three were confirmed in vitro as specific for CMV antigens.

The sample was PBMCs. J is TRBJ2-3 and V is TRBV7-2; perhaps TRBD2 as D (7 bases). This TCR was sampled from a human donor in good health. The CDR3 bases are TGTGCCAGCAGCTTAAATGGGGAGGGGGGCACAGATACGCAGTATTTT. Translating it yields CASSLNGEGGTDTQYF.